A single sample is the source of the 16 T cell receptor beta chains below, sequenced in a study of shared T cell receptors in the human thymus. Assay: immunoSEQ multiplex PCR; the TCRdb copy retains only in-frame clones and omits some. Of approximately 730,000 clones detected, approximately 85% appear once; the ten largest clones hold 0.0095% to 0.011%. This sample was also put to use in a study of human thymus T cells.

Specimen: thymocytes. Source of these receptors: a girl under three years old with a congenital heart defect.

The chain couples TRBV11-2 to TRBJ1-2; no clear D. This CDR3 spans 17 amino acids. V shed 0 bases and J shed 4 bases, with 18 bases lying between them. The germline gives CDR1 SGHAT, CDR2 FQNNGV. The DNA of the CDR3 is TGTGCCAGCAGCTTAGAGGTTCCCGGGTCACCGCTCTATGGCTACACCTTC. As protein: CASSLEVPGSPLYGYTF. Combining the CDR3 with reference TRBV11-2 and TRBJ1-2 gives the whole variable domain EAGVAQSPRYKIIEKRQSVAFWCNPISGHATLYWYQQILGQGPKLLIQFQNNGVVDDSQLPKDRFSAERLKGVDSTLKIQPAKLEDSAVYLCASSLEVPGSPLYGYTFGSGTRLTVV.

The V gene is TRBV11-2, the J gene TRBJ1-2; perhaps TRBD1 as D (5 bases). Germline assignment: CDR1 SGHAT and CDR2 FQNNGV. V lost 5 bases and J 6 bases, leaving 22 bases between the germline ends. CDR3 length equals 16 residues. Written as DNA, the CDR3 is TGTGCCAGCAGCCTTATACAGGCAGGGATCGTAAATGGCTACACCTTC. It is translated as CASSLIQAGIVNGYTF.

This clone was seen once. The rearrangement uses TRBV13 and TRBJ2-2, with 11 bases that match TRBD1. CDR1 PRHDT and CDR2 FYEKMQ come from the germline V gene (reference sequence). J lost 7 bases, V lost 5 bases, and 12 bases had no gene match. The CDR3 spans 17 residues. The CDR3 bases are TGTGCCAGCAGCCCTAAAGTGGGACAGGGGGATGGCGGGGAGCTGTTTTTT. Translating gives CASSPKVGQGDGGELFF. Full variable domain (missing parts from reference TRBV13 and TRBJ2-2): AAGVIQSPRHLIKEKRETATLKCYPIPRHDTVYWYQQGPGQDPQFLISFYEKMQSDKGSIPDRFSAQQFSDYHSELNMSSLELGDSALYFCASSPKVGQGDGGELFFGEGSRLTVL.

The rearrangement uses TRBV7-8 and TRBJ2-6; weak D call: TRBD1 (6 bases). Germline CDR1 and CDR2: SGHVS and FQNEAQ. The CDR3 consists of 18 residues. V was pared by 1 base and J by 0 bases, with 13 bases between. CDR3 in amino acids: CASSLDRAKNSGANVLTF. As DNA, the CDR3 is TGTGCCAGCAGCTTAGACAGGGCAAAAAACTCTGGGGCCAACGTCCTGACTTTC.

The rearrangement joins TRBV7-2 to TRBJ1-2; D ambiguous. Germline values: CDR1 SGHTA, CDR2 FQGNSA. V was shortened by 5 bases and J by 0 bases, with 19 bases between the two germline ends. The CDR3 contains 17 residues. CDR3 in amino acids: CASSPSPRQSANYGYTF. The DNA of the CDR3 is TGTGCCAGCAGCCCGTCCCCGAGACAATCAGCTAACTATGGCTACACCTTC.

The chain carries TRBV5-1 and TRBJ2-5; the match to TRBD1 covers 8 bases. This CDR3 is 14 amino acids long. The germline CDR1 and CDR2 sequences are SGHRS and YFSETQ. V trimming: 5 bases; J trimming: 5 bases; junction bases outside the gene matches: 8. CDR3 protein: CASRMDRAQETQYF. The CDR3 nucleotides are TGCGCCAGCAGAATGGACAGGGCCCAGGAGACCCAGTACTTC.

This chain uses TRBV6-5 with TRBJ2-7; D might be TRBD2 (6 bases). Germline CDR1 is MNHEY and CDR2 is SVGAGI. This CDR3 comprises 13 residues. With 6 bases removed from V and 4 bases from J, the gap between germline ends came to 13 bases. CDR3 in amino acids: CASRRDDYYEQYF. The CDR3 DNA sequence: TGTGCCAGCAGGCGGGACGACTATTACGAGCAGTACTTC.

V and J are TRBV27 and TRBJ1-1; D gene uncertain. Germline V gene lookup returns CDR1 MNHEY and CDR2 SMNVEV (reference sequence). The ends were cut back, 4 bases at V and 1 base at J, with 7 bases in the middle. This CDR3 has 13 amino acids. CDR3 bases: TGTGCCAGCAGTTGTAGAGGGAACACTGAAGCTTTCTTT. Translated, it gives CASSCRGNTEAFF.

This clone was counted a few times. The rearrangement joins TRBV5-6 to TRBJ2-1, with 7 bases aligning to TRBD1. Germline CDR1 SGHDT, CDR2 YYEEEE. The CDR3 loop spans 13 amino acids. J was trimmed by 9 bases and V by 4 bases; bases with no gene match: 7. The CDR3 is CASSRTGACEQFF. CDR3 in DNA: TGTGCCAGCAGCCGAACAGGGGCGTGTGAGCAGTTCTTC.

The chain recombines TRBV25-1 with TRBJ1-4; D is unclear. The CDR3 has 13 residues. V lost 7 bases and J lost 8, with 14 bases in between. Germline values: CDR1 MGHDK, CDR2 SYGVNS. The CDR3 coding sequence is TGTGCCAGCATTGGAGGTTCACCGGAAAAACTGTTTTTT. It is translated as CASIGGSPEKLFF.

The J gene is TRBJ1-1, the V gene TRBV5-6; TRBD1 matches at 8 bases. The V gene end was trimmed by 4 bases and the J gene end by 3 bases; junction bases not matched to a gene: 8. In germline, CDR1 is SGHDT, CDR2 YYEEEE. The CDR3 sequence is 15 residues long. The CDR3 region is CASSLTGQGDTEAFF. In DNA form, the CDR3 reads TGTGCCAGCAGCCTAACCGGACAGGGTGACACTGAAGCTTTCTTT.

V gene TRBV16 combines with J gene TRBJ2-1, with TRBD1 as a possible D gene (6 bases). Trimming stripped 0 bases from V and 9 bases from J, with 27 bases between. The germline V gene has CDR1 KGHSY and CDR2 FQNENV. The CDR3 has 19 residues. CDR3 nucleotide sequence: TGTGCCAGCAGCCAATCCCCGAACAGGGCAAGGCTTGACCGGGGTGAGCAGTTCTTC. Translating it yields CASSQSPNRARLDRGEQFF.

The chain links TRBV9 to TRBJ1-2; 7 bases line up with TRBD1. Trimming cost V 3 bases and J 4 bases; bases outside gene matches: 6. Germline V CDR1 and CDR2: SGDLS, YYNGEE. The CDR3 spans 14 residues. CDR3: CASSGGTVIYGYTF. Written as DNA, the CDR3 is TGTGCCAGCAGCGGAGGGACAGTCATCTATGGCTACACCTTC.

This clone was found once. CDR3 coding DNA: TGCGCCAGCAGCCAAGATTCAGGGGCTGGAAACACCATATATTTT. Translated: CASSQDSGAGNTIYF. The V gene is TRBV4-3, the J gene TRBJ1-3, with a weak D call TRBD1 (6 bases). The germline V and J ends were trimmed by 0 bases and 2 bases, with 8 bases remaining between them. CDR3 size: 15 residues. The germline V gene has CDR1 LGHNA and CDR2 YSLEER.

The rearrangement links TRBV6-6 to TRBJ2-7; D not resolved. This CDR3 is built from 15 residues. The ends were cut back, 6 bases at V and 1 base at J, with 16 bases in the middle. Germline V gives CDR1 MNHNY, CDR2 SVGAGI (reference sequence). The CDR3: CASSPLRGESYEQYF. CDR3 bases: TGTGCCAGCAGCCCCTTGAGAGGAGAGTCCTACGAGCAGTACTTC.

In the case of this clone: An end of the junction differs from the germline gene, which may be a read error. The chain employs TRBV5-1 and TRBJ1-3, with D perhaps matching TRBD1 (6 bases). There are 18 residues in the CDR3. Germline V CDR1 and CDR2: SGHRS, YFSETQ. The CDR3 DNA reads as TGCGCCAGCAGTTTGGCCAGACAGGCAACAGGATCTGAGAACACCATATATTTT. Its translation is CASSLARQATGSENTIYF.